Presented here are 9 T cell receptor beta chains from one specimen sequenced in a study of spatial heterogeneity in lung cancer. Time point reported: sample taken at primary tumor resection. These receptors' antigens are unknown. TCRdb reanalysed the 5' RACE reads using MiXCR and keeps one entry per CDR3 protein. Among about 10,000 distinct CDR3 sequences listed, over 6% were seen once. Study-level results: Expanded alpha and beta TCR counts within tumors tracked tumor mutation counts.

The input for sequencing was lung tumor tissue, taken at surgery. The receptors come from a male donor with early-stage non-small cell lung cancer.

This clonotype has a count of ten or more. This beta chain is a stray read from a library made for alpha chains; its abundance is not meaningful. This chain connects TRBV7-3 to TRBJ2-7; 12 bases are a match to TRBD1. The CDR3 is 15 amino acids. Trimming took 3 bases from V and 4 from J; bases not matched to a gene: 4. CDR1 and CDR2 (germline): SGHTA, FQGTGA. CDR3 region: CASSFGTGGKYEQYF. The CDR3 DNA sequence: TGTGCCAGCAGCTTCGGGACAGGGGGCAAATACGAGCAGTACTTC.

This clonotype was detected many times. A library prepared for alpha chains yielded this beta chain as an off-target read; its size is of little meaning. The J gene is TRBJ1-2, the V gene TRBV6-2 or TRBV6-3, with TRBD1 identical over 10 bases. Germline assignment: CDR1 MNHEY and CDR2 SVGEGT. The J segment lost 4 bases and the V segment lost 6 bases, leaving 11 bases of the junction unmatched. This CDR3 spans 16 amino acids. CDR3 nucleotide sequence: TGTGCCAGCAGCAAGGAGACAGGGGGCTGGGGCTATGGCTACACCTTC. Protein: CASSKETGGWGYGYTF.

In its sample, this clonotype was seen many times. This beta chain is a stray read from a library made for alpha chains; its abundance is not meaningful. This chain connects TRBV7-2 to TRBJ2-3, with D possibly TRBD1 on 5 matching bases. Per the germline V gene, CDR1 is SGHTA and CDR2 is FQGNSA. The V and J ends lost 5 bases and 1 base respectively, with 7 bases between them. The CDR3 is 13 residues long. The CDR3 DNA reads TGTGCCAGCAGCAAAGGGGGCACAGATACGCAGTATTTT. Translated: CASSKGGTDTQYF.

In the case of this clonotype: Little can be read into the size of this beta chain, an off-target read in a library designed for alpha chains. In DNA form, the CDR3 reads TGCAGTGCTCCAAGCGGAGCCACAGATACGCAGTATTTT. This encodes CSAPSGATDTQYF. This rearrangement joins TRBV20-1 to TRBJ2-3; D is possibly TRBD2 (5 bases). The CDR3 has 13 amino acids. With 5 bases removed from V and 2 bases from J, the gap between germline ends came to 11 bases. Germline CDR1 reads DFQATT; CDR2 reads SNEGSKA (reference sequence).

This clonotype was seen many times. This beta chain lies outside the target of a library built for alpha chains; its clone size means little. The chain links TRBV12-3 or TRBV12-4 to TRBJ2-6; no clear D. This CDR3 region has 17 residues. The ends were cut back, 6 bases at V and 1 base at J, with 16 bases in the middle. CDR3 nucleotide sequence: TGTGCCAGCAGACGGGCCCCCTTAAGGTCTGGGGCCAACGTCCTGACTTTC. It codes for CASRRAPLRSGANVLTF.

This clonotype counts as medium-sized. Because this beta chain is a stray read in a library intended to capture alpha chains, its abundance should not be given much weight. The chain combines TRBV20-1 with TRBJ2-7; 11 bases map to TRBD2. V shed 5 bases and J 1 base; nucleotides not matched to a gene: 7. The CDR3 length is 15 residues. Germline V gene data show CDR1 as DFQATT and CDR2 as SNEGSKA (reference sequence). CDR3: CSAEGTSGPSYEQYF. The CDR3 DNA reads as TGCAGTGCTGAAGGGACTAGCGGACCTTCCTACGAGCAGTACTTC.

This clonotype has ten or more counts. The size of this beta chain means little, since it is a stray read in a library made for alpha chains. The chain has TRBV12-3 or TRBV12-4 and TRBJ1-1, with D perhaps TRBD1 (6 bases). The CDR3 has 12 residues. V was pared by 5 bases and J by 11 bases, with 15 bases between. The CDR3 loop reads CASSLGTRYAFF. Written as DNA, the CDR3 is TGTGCCAGCAGTCTAGGGACACGGTACGCTTTCTTT.

By sample fraction, this clonotype is medium-sized. Because this beta chain is a stray read in a library intended to capture alpha chains, its abundance should not be given much weight. The chain employs TRBV10-3 and TRBJ2-5; D might be TRBD1 (6 bases). In germline, CDR1 is ENHRY, CDR2 SYGVKD. The CDR3 covers 13 residues. The V end was cut by 10 bases, the J end by 1 base, with 13 bases between. Here the CDR3 reads CATGQLIQETQYF. The CDR3 bases are TGTGCCACCGGACAGCTCATCCAAGAGACCCAGTACTTC.

This clonotype was recorded many times. A library prepared for alpha chains yielded this beta chain as an off-target read; its size is of little meaning. The chain combines TRBV27 with TRBJ2-4; D call uncertain. Germline loops: CDR1 MNHEY, CDR2 SMNVEV (reference sequence). This CDR3 is built from 15 residues. V dropped 1 base and J dropped 0 bases, with 7 bases sitting between them. CDR3 DNA sequence: TGTGCCAGCAGTTTATGGCCTATAGCCAAAAACATTCAGTACTTC. It specifies CASSLWPIAKNIQYF.